The present T cell receptor (beta chain) was sequenced within a study of OX40 agonist ivuxolimab in advanced cancers. Assay used: immunoSEQ multiplex PCR; TCRdb lists only in-frame clones, some missing. The table records tens of thousands of clones, 80% to 85% of them present only once. This CDR3 has 13 amino acids. V was cut by 7 bases and J by 5 bases, with 12 bases left in between. Germline loops: CDR1 MNHNY, CDR2 SVGAGI (reference sequence). Sequencing was performed on CD4+ or CD8+ T cells sorted from blood, taken in a trial of the OX40 agonist ivuxolimab. The sequence derives from an adult with an advanced solid tumor such as melanoma, head and neck, liver or kidney cancer. This chain uses TRBV6-6 with TRBJ2-1; D ambiguous. The CDR3 DNA sequence: TGTGCCAGCACCCCCCTGGTACACAATGAGCAGTTCTTC. This codes for CASTPLVHNEQFF.